What follows describes a single T cell receptor (beta chain). The antigen remains unidentified. The CDR3 is made up of 18 amino acids. V shed 1 base, J shed 0 bases, and the junction held 8 bases outside the gene matches. Germline V gives CDR1 MGHRA, CDR2 YSYEKL. cDNA synthesis used the whole RNA isolate, giving expressed TCRB sequences. The method was immunoSEQ multiplex PCR; TCRdb's version includes in-frame clones alone and lacks a portion of them. This table has about 150,000 clones, over 9% appearing once. This entry comes from a study of beta chain features in type 1 diabetes. In the study overall: Across every sample, 85 million to 120 million sorted cells were examined in total. Study observations and caveats: Shorter TCRB CDR3s, moderately but significantly so, marked every one of the four CD4+ subsets in Type 1 diabetes patients. With patients and controls alike, PCR might favor shorter templates to an equal degree. Over-representation of high TCR-expressing cells was a possible consequence of cDNA sequencing.

V and J are TRBV4-1 and TRBJ2-1, with TRBD2 matching 8 bases. Sequencing was done on a sample of central memory CD4+ T cells from blood. This clonotype was sampled from a man younger than 40 with type 1 diabetes. The CDR3 DNA reads TGCGCCAGCAGCCAAGGGCCTCCCGGGACTAGCTCCTACAATGAGCAGTTCTTC. This translates into CASSQGPPGTSSYNEQFF.